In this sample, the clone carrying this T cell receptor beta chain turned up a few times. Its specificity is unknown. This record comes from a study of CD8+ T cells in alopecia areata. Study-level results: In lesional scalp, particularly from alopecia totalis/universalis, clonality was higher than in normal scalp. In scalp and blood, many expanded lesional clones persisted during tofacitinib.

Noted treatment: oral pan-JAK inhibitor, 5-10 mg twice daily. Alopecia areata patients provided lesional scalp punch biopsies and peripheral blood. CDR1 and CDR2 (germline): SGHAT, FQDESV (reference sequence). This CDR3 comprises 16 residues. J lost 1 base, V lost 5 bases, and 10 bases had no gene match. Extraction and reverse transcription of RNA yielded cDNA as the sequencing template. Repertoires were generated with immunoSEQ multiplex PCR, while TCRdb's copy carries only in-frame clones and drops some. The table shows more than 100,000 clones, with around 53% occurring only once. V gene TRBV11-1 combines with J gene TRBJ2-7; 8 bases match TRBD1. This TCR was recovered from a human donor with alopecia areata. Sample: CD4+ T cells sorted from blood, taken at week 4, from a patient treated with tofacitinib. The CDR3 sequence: CASSPNGQGGSYEQYF. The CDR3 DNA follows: TGTGCCAGCAGCCCTAACGGACAGGGTGGTTCCTACGAGCAGTACTTC.